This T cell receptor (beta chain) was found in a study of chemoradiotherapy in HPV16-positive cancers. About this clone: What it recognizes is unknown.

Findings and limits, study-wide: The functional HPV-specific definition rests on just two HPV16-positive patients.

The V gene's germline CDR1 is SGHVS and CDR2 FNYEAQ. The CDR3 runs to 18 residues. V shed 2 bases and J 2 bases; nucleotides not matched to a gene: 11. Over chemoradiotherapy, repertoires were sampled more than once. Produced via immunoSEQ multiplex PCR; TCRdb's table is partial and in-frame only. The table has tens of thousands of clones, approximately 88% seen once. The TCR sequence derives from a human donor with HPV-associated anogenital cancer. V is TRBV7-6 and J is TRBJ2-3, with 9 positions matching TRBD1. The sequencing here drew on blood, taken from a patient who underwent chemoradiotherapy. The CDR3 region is CASSLFWGRTGDTDTQYF. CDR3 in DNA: TGTGCCAGCAGCTTATTCTGGGGGAGGACAGGGGACACAGATACGCAGTATTTT.